A single sample gave rise to the 17 T cell receptor beta chains below, sequenced in a study of a mutant IDH1 vaccine in newly diagnosed glioma (dated by TCRdb to the early 2020s). Library preparation employed the immunoSEQ multiplex PCR assay. Entries here come from immuneACCESS through TCRdb and include only in-frame sequences with V and J called. Some clones fail to appear in such tables; in the studies checked, an unresolved V gene covers under half of the shortfall, and the cause of the remainder is unknown. Present in this sample are 12,000 to 15,000 clones, approximately 92% of which were seen just once. The top ten clones comprise 7.5% to 9.5% of the sample. The time point label, read with the paper, signifies: baseline, week 1 (first vaccination visit). Explained via the paper, the treatment or condition label denotes: pre-vaccination baseline after standard-of-care therapy. The source material was PBMCs, sampled from a glioma patient treated with radiotherapy, temozolomide or both. These receptors were collected from a woman aged 40-49 years with glioma. Some clones in this sample may be carry-over from other donors' samples.

The J gene is TRBJ1-1, the V gene TRBV28; 10 positions match TRBD1. V trimming: 3 bases; J trimming: 3 bases; junction bases outside the gene matches: 10. Germline V gene sequence: CDR1 MDHEN, CDR2 SYDVKM. This CDR3 comprises 17 residues. The CDR3 protein is CASSFPTGGNMYTEAFF. CDR3 nucleotides: TGTGCCAGCAGTTTTCCGACAGGGGGCAATATGTACACTGAAGCTTTCTTT.

V gene TRBV19 combines with J gene TRBJ2-2, with 12 bases lining up with TRBD1. Germline trimming cut 6 bases from V and 5 bases from J; bases unmatched to any gene: 7. The CDR3 totals 16 residues. Per the germline V gene, CDR1 is LNHDA and CDR2 is SQIVND (reference sequence). The chain's CDR3 is CASRGTGGIETGELFF. The DNA of the CDR3 is TGTGCCAGTAGAGGGACAGGGGGCATTGAGACCGGGGAGCTGTTTTTT. The whole variable domain, remainder taken from reference TRBV19 and TRBJ2-2, is DGGITQSPKYLFRKEGQNVTLSCEQNLNHDAMYWYRQDPGQGLRLIYYSQIVNDFQKGDIAEGYSVSREKKESFPLTVTSAQKNPTAFYLCASRGTGGIETGELFFGEGSRLTVL.

The chain joins TRBV4-3 to TRBJ2-7; D is unclear. Per germline, CDR1 LGHNA and CDR2 YSLEER. The CDR3 sequence is 15 residues long. Between the trimmed V and J ends, which lost 0 bases and 2 bases, there was a span of 11 bases. CDR3 DNA: TGCGCCAGCAGCCAAGACGTCGGGTTCCCCTACGAGCAGTACTTC. This encodes CASSQDVGFPYEQYF.

The J gene is TRBJ2-1, the V gene TRBV13, with D perhaps assigned TRBD1 or TRBD2 (5 bases each). The CDR3 consists of 14 residues. Trimming removed 5 bases at V and 5 bases at J, with 13 bases between. The germline V gene encodes CDR1 PRHDT and CDR2 FYEKMQ (reference sequence). The CDR3 DNA is TGTGCCAGCAGCCCCACCGGGACGCACAATGAGCAGTTCTTC. Translating gives CASSPTGTHNEQFF.

The CDR3: CASRDRQAEAFF. DNA for the CDR3: TGTGCCAGCAGGGATCGACAAGCTGAAGCTTTCTTT. V and J are TRBV6-5 and TRBJ1-1; D unclear. Germline CDR1 and CDR2: MNHEY and SVGAGI. The V end was cut by 6 bases, the J end by 6 bases, with 11 bases between. This CDR3 has 12 amino acids.

The genes are TRBV18 and TRBJ1-1; D is perhaps TRBD1 (5 bases). This CDR3 is built from 14 residues. Per the germline V gene, CDR1 is KGHSH and CDR2 is LQKENI. The ends were cut back, 3 bases at V and 6 bases at J, with 14 bases in the middle. CDR3 bases: TGTGCCAGCTCACCTACTAGCGGGGCCTCTGAAGCTTTCTTT. Protein product: CASSPTSGASEAFF.

V gene TRBV5-1 combines with J gene TRBJ2-7; 11 bases are shared with TRBD2. V lost 5 bases and J lost 0; bases outside the gene matches: 10. Germline V gene sequence: CDR1 SGHRS, CDR2 YFSETQ. CDR3 size: 17 residues. This CDR3 reads CASSFGTSGRHSYEQYF. The CDR3 DNA sequence: TGCGCCAGCAGTTTTGGGACTAGCGGACGCCACTCCTACGAGCAGTACTTC.

The V and J genes are TRBV7-9 and TRBJ2-7; the D is unclear. This CDR3 is 13 amino acids long. V lost 3 bases, J lost 2 bases, and 8 bases lay in between. The germline V gene encodes CDR1 SEHNR and CDR2 FQNEAQ (reference sequence). In DNA form, the CDR3 reads TGTGCCAGCAGCTTCTCCCCCGCCTACGAGCAGTACTTC. Protein sequence: CASSFSPAYEQYF.

The rearrangement links TRBV5-1 to TRBJ2-5, with TRBD1 matching over 11 bases. The germline V gene has CDR1 SGHRS and CDR2 YFSETQ. CDR3 length: 14 amino acids. Trimming at V came to 4 bases and at J to 7 bases, leaving 6 bases not matched to a gene. DNA of the CDR3: TGCGCCAGCAGCCCGGACAGGGGGCCAGGGACCCAGTACTTC. It is translated as CASSPDRGPGTQYF.

The V gene is TRBV7-9, the J gene TRBJ1-1; D possibly corresponds to TRBD1 (5 bases). V was shortened by 7 bases and J by 2 bases, with 14 bases between the two germline ends. Germline loops: CDR1 SEHNR, CDR2 FQNEAQ (reference sequence). The CDR3 sequence is 14 residues long. Here the CDR3 DNA reads TGTGCCAGCACCATGGGTCAGGGTAACACTGAAGCTTTCTTT. Residues: CASTMGQGNTEAFF.

The chain uses TRBV2 and TRBJ2-5; 7 bases match TRBD2. CDR3 length: 13 amino acids. Germline V gene data show CDR1 as SNHLY and CDR2 as FYNNEI. Trimming removed 7 bases from V and 4 bases from J; junction bases left unmatched: 6. CDR3 protein: CASKAGSGETQYF. The CDR3 DNA reads as TGTGCCAGCAAAGCGGGGTCCGGAGAGACCCAGTACTTC.

The chain is built from TRBV6-1 and TRBJ2-3, with TRBD1 as a possible D gene (5 bases). Germline V gene lookup returns CDR1 MNHNS and CDR2 SASEGT. Trimming removed 1 base from V and 3 bases from J, with 8 bases in between. This CDR3 comprises 14 residues. The CDR3 loop reads CASSEGGGTDTQYF. CDR3 coding DNA: TGTGCCAGCAGTGAAGGGGGCGGAACAGATACGCAGTATTTT.

This clone was detected once. The chain employs TRBV10-3 and TRBJ1-2; the D gene is possibly TRBD1 (5 bases). The V gene lost 0 bases and the J gene lost 5 bases, with 10 bases spanning the gap. The germline CDR1 and CDR2 sequences are ENHRY and SYGVKD. The CDR3 runs 14 residues. The CDR3 loop reads CAISESGVIYGYTF. CDR3 nucleotide sequence: TGTGCCATCAGTGAGTCAGGGGTGATTTATGGCTACACCTTC.

CDR3 bases: TGTGCCAGCAGCTTGGCGGGAGGTCTTAGCACAGATACGCAGTATTTT. The encoded protein is CASSLAGGLSTDTQYF. The chain carries TRBV7-6 and TRBJ2-3; 8 positions agree with TRBD2. Germline trimming cut 3 bases from V and 0 bases from J; bases unmatched to any gene: 5. In germline, CDR1 is SGHVS, CDR2 FNYEAQ. The CDR3 totals 16 residues.

The chain carries TRBV5-6 and TRBJ2-7, with D maybe TRBD2 (7 bases). V lost 2 bases and J lost 6, with 24 bases in between. Germline-derived CDR1 and CDR2 are SGHDT and YYEEEE. This CDR3 comprises 17 residues. The CDR3 here is CASSFKGFGGRDAEQYF. The CDR3 DNA reads as TGTGCCAGCAGCTTTAAAGGGTTCGGGGGGCGGGATGCCGAGCAGTACTTC.

V usage is TRBV11-2 and J usage is TRBJ1-4, with 7 nucleotides matching TRBD1. Unmatched junction bases numbered 10, after V lost 5 bases and J lost 10 bases. Germline V lookup: CDR1 SGHAT, CDR2 FQNNGV. CDR3 length: 14 residues. CDR3 protein: CASSPGQRVRKLFF. The CDR3 DNA sequence: TGTGCCAGCAGCCCGGGACAGAGGGTCCGAAAACTGTTTTTT.

The chain links TRBV10-3 to TRBJ2-7; D remains ambiguous. Germline V lookup: CDR1 ENHRY, CDR2 SYGVKD. The CDR3 is 13 residues long. V dropped 8 bases and J dropped 5 bases, with 16 bases sitting between them. CDR3: CAIASGTIDEQYF. In nucleotides, the CDR3 is TGTGCCATCGCCTCGGGCACGATAGACGAGCAGTACTTC.